This TCR beta chain was observed in a study of blood T cell repertoires in COVID-19. Background on the study: PBMCs, B-cell-depleted T cells, or T cells were the source of the cDNA or gDNA that made up the material.

After removal of 3 bases from V and 0 bases from J, the junction contained 8 bases not matched to a gene. Germline CDR1 is LNHDA and CDR2 is SQIVND (reference sequence). The CDR3 sequence is 17 residues long. Authors' analysis steps: Amplified reference gene primers provided the basis for estimating nucleated cell counts. Assay: immunoSEQ multiplex PCR; the TCRdb copy retains only in-frame clones and omits some. V and J calls and clone size are those listed in that table; D and trimming were worked out from the DNA. The repertoire has a few hundred thousand clones, roughly nine tenths of them found once; the top ten carry more than 1%. Participants came from about 24 US areas, aged roughly 18 to 89 years. Symptom resolution, clearance, or two negative PCRs marked donors in Cohort 3 as recovered.

The sample was PBMCs or T cells enriched from blood (not recorded which). The receptor was derived from a woman aged 25 to 39 who had recovered from COVID-19. The rearrangement joins TRBV19 to TRBJ1-5; TRBD1 aligns across 7 bases. The CDR3: CASSMDRPPYSNQPQHF. In DNA, the CDR3 is TGTGCCAGTAGTATGGACAGGCCGCCGTATAGCAATCAGCCCCAGCATTTT.